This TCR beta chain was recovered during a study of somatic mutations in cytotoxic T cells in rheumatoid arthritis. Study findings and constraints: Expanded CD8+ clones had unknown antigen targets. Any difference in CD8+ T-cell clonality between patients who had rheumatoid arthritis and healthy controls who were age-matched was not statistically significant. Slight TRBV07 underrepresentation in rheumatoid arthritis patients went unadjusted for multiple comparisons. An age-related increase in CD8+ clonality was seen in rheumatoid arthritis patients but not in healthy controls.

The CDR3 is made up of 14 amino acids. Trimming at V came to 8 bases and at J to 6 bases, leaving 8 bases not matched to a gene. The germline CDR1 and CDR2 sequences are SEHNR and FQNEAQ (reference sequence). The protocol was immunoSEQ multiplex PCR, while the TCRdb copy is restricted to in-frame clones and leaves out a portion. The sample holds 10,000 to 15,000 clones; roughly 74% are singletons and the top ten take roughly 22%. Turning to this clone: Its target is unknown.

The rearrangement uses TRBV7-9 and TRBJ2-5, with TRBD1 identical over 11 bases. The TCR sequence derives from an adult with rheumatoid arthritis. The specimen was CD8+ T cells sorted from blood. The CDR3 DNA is TGTGCCAGCCAGGTGGGGACAGGGGGACAGACCCAGTACTTC. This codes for CASQVGTGGQTQYF.